Listed here are 25 T cell receptor beta chains from one sample, sequenced in a study of beta chain features in type 1 diabetes (dated by TCRdb to the late 2010s). These TCRs' antigens remain unknown. Libraries came from the immunoSEQ multiplex PCR assay. All of the isolated RNA was reverse transcribed with the High Capacity cDNA Reverse Transcription Kit, so expressed TCRB transcripts were sequenced. Drawn from immuneACCESS, this table holds only the in-frame rearrangements with V and J called that TCRdb kept. Clones are partly lost; checked studies trace under half to an unresolved V gene and leave the rest unexplained. The sample includes about 70,000 clones, with almost 50% observed a single time. The ten largest make up roughly 0.7% of the sample. General conclusions and limits of the study: A moderate but significant shortening of TCRB CDR3 length was observed in type 1 diabetes patients in all four CD4+ subsets.

Sample: central memory CD4+ T cells from blood. These receptors all stem from a man aged 30 to 39 with type 1 diabetes.

The chain recombines TRBV7-2 with TRBJ2-7; TRBD1 aligns across 8 bases. Germline trimming cut 5 bases from V and 5 bases from J; bases unmatched to any gene: 11. The germline gives CDR1 SGHTA, CDR2 FQGNSA. This CDR3 spans 15 amino acids. This CDR3 reads CASSNPGTGYDEQYF. The CDR3 region has the DNA TGTGCCAGCAGCAACCCCGGGACAGGCTACGACGAGCAGTACTTC.

This clone was detected only a few times. The chain uses TRBV6-1 and TRBJ2-4; 8 bases align to TRBD2. The ends lost 4 bases at V and 3 bases at J; junction bases unmatched: 8. Germline V gene data show CDR1 as MNHNS and CDR2 as SASEGT. The CDR3 has 16 amino acids. The CDR3 region is CASSVSGGRVKNIQYF. The CDR3 nucleotides read TGTGCCAGCAGTGTCTCGGGGGGGCGAGTCAAAAACATTCAGTACTTC.

In the case of this clone: Other DNA sequences in this specimen translate into the identical CDR3. The chain combines TRBV29-1 with TRBJ2-7; D gene ambiguous. The V gene lost 1 base and the J gene lost 0 bases, with 4 bases spanning the gap. Germline V lookup: CDR1 SQVTM, CDR2 ANQGSEA. The CDR3 runs 12 residues. CDR3 coding DNA: TGCAGCGTTGAAGGCAGCTCCTACGAGCAGTACTTC. This gives the protein CSVEGSSYEQYF.

The CDR3 sequence: CASSVTSGDEQYF. CDR3 DNA sequence: TGTGCCAGCAGCGTAACTAGCGGGGACGAGCAGTACTTC. V usage is TRBV7-9 and J usage is TRBJ2-7, with TRBD2 matching 10 bases. This CDR3 has 13 residues. Per the germline V gene, CDR1 is SEHNR and CDR2 is FQNEAQ (reference sequence). The V segment lost 5 bases and the J segment 5 bases; nucleotides outside the gene matches: 3.

V is TRBV15 and J is TRBJ1-1; tentatively, D is TRBD1 (5 bases). This CDR3 region has 13 residues. The germline CDR1 and CDR2 sequences are LNHNV and YYDKDF (reference sequence). V gave up 6 bases and J gave up 3 bases, with 11 bases separating them. This CDR3 reads CATRGGLDTEAFF. The CDR3 bases are TGTGCCACCAGGGGGGGGTTAGACACTGAAGCTTTCTTT.

The chain recombines TRBV2 with TRBJ2-3; 8 bases map to TRBD1. V trimming: 6 bases; J trimming: 3 bases; junction bases outside the gene matches: 8. CDR1 and CDR2 (germline): SNHLY, FYNNEI. CDR3 length: 15 amino acids. CDR3 sequence (DNA): TGTGCCAGCAGCGTACAGGGGGGTACTACAGATACGCAGTATTTT. Amino acids: CASSVQGGTTDTQYF.

The chain is built from TRBV29-1 and TRBJ2-1; TRBD2 matches at 8 bases. From germline, CDR1 is SQVTM and CDR2 ANQGSEA. The ends lost 1 base at V and 2 bases at J; junction bases unmatched: 7. The CDR3 is 16 amino acids. The CDR3 loop is CSVEASGTRAYNEQFF. CDR3 in DNA: TGCAGCGTTGAAGCGTCCGGGACTAGGGCCTACAATGAGCAGTTCTTC.

There are a few counts of this clone. V usage is TRBV18 and J usage is TRBJ1-2, with D perhaps matching TRBD1 (5 bases). Germline V CDR1 and CDR2: KGHSH, LQKENI. V lost 2 bases to trimming and J lost 4 bases, with 14 bases between them. This CDR3 is 15 amino acids long. The CDR3 protein is CASSPEKGLAYGYTF. For the CDR3, the DNA is TGTGCCAGCTCACCAGAAAAGGGGCTGGCCTATGGCTACACCTTC. The full variable domain, its missing parts supplied by reference TRBV18 and TRBJ1-2, is NAGVMQNPRHLVRRRGQEARLRCSPMKGHSHVYWYRQLPEEGLKFMVYLQKENIIDESGMPKERFSAEFPKEGPSILRIQQVVRGDSAAYFCASSPEKGLAYGYTFGSGTRLTVV.

This clone has more than one count but fewer than ten. V and J are TRBV6-6 and TRBJ2-7; a possible D gene is TRBD1 (5 bases). V was cut by 0 bases and J by 5 bases, with 14 bases left in between. Germline assignment: CDR1 MNHNY and CDR2 SVGAGI (reference sequence). The CDR3 contains 15 residues. As DNA, the CDR3 is TGTGCCAGCAGTTACTCAAGGGGCCGGAGTGACGAGCAGTACTTC. As protein: CASSYSRGRSDEQYF.

The sample holds a few counts of this clone. V and J are TRBV10-3 and TRBJ2-7, with a possible D match to TRBD1 (5 bases). The germline V gene has CDR1 ENHRY and CDR2 SYGVKD. The CDR3 contains 13 residues. Trimming removed 7 bases from V and 1 base from J, with 11 bases in between. In DNA, the CDR3 is TGTGCCATCAAACAGACAGAATCCTACGAGCAGTACTTC. Its translation is CAIKQTESYEQYF.

The gene calls are TRBV6-1 and TRBJ2-7, with D maybe TRBD2 (5 bases). Germline V gene lookup returns CDR1 MNHNS and CDR2 SASEGT. Trimming stripped 3 bases from V and 0 bases from J, with 15 bases between. This CDR3 is 16 amino acids long. The CDR3 bases are TGTGCCAGCAGTGAGGGCCGGGGTCGTATCTCCTACGAGCAGTACTTC. Its translation is CASSEGRGRISYEQYF.

The chain uses TRBV6-1 and TRBJ1-1; TRBD1 agrees at 7 bases. V was pared by 3 bases and J by 4 bases, with 5 bases of the junction left unmatched. This CDR3 contains 14 residues. Germline CDR1 is MNHNS and CDR2 is SASEGT. CDR3 sequence (DNA): TGTGCCAGCAGTGATAGTCACAGGGGCACTGAAGCTTTCTTT. Residues: CASSDSHRGTEAFF.

This clone was seen a single time. This chain uses TRBV2 with TRBJ1-5; 10 nucleotides align to TRBD1. The CDR3 length is 11 residues. CDR1 and CDR2 from the germline V gene are SNHLY and FYNNEI. V lost 8 bases to trimming and J lost 9 bases; unmatched junction nucleotides: 1. CDR3 nucleotides: TGTGCCAGCGGACAGGGGGGGCCCCAGCATTTT. It translates to CASGQGGPQHF.

The rearrangement joins TRBV29-1 to TRBJ2-2, with D possibly TRBD2 on 7 matching bases. CDR3 length: 16 residues. Per the germline V gene, CDR1 is SQVTM and CDR2 is ANQGSEA. V was trimmed by 5 bases and J by 2 bases, leaving 18 bases between them. The CDR3 DNA reads TGCAGCGTTCGCGGGGGCCCTCTATTAAACACCGGGGAGCTGTTTTTT. It is translated as CSVRGGPLLNTGELFF.

The CDR3 DNA sequence: TGTGCCAGCAGCTCGTATAGCAATCAGCCCCAGCATTTT. Translation gives CASSSYSNQPQHF. The chain couples TRBV7-2 to TRBJ1-5; unclear D gene. V lost 4 bases to trimming and J lost 0 bases, with 4 bases between them. Germline V gives CDR1 SGHTA, CDR2 FQGNSA. This CDR3 region has 13 residues.

This chain links TRBV18 with TRBJ1-2, with unresolved D. The ends were cut back, 6 bases at V and 3 bases at J, with 14 bases in the middle. This CDR3 has 14 amino acids. The germline gives CDR1 KGHSH, CDR2 LQKENI. This CDR3 reads CASSPSEDYYGYTF. CDR3 nucleotide sequence: TGTGCCAGCTCCCCCTCGGAGGACTACTATGGCTACACCTTC.

This chain joins TRBV9 and TRBJ2-1; 9 positions agree with TRBD2. This CDR3 is 16 amino acids long. Losses at the gene ends were 4 bases for V and 0 bases for J; bases not matched to a gene: 5. CDR1 SGDLS and CDR2 YYNGEE come from the germline V gene. CDR3 nucleotides: TGTGCCAGCAGCACTTGGGGACTAGCCTCCTACAATGAGCAGTTCTTC. Translation gives CASSTWGLASYNEQFF. Complete variable domain (other parts from reference TRBV9 and TRBJ2-1): DSGVTQTPKHLITATGQRVTLRCSPRSGDLSVYWYQQSLDQGLQFLIQYYNGEERAKGNILERFSAQQFPDLHSELNLSSLELGDSALYFCASSTWGLASYNEQFFGPGTRLTVL.

This chain uses TRBV19 with TRBJ2-1; TRBD1 agrees at 7 bases. Germline CDR1 is LNHDA and CDR2 is SQIVND (reference sequence). With 3 bases clipped from V and 7 bases from J, the junction kept 9 bases outside the gene matches. The CDR3 has 15 residues. Written as DNA, the CDR3 is TGTGCCAGTAGTATGGGACAGTTCCCCCGGAATGAGCAGTTCTTC. It yields the protein CASSMGQFPRNEQFF.

The chain's CDR3 is CASSLREPYEQYF. The CDR3, as DNA: TGTGCCAGCTCCCTCAGGGAACCCTACGAGCAGTACTTC. V and J are TRBV18 and TRBJ2-5; maybe TRBD1 (5 bases). The tail of the sequence fits TRBJ2-7 better, so the J call may be wrong. The germline gives CDR1 KGHSH, CDR2 LQKENI. The CDR3 is 13 amino acids.

The chain couples TRBV6-1 to TRBJ2-5, with 9 bases matching TRBD2. The ends lost 7 bases at V and 8 bases at J; junction bases unmatched: 14. The germline V gene encodes CDR1 MNHNS and CDR2 SASEGT. CDR3 length: 15 amino acids. CDR3 DNA sequence: TGTGCCAGCAACACCGGGGCTAGCGGGGCACGAACCCAGTACTTC. This sequence encodes CASNTGASGARTQYF.

This clone occurred a few times. The V gene is TRBV30, the J gene TRBJ1-3; no clear D. Germline V gene lookup returns CDR1 GTSNPN and CDR2 SVGIG (reference sequence). V was clipped by 5 bases and J by 0 bases, with 14 bases between them. CDR3 length equals 15 residues. CDR3 residues: CAWRGKEGSGNTIYF. The CDR3 DNA is TGTGCCTGGCGAGGAAAGGAGGGCTCTGGAAACACCATATATTTT. Based on the CDR3 plus reference TRBV30 and TRBJ1-3, the full variable domain is SQTIHQWPATLVQPVGSPLSLECTVEGTSNPNLYWYRQAAGRGLQLLFYSVGIGQISSEVPQNLSASRPQDRQFILSSKKLLLSDSGFYLCAWRGKEGSGNTIYFGEGSWLTVV.

This chain links TRBV28 with TRBJ1-2, with TRBD1 matching 7 bases. The junction had 12 bases not matched to a gene; V was cut back by 6 bases and J by 8 bases. From germline, CDR1 is MDHEN and CDR2 SYDVKM. The CDR3 runs 14 residues. CDR3: CASRPGQPSRGYTF. As DNA, the CDR3 is TGTGCCAGCAGACCGGGACAGCCTTCTCGAGGCTACACCTTC.

V usage is TRBV7-2 and J usage is TRBJ2-7; 11 bases align to TRBD1. The CDR3 spans 16 residues. Unmatched junction bases numbered 10, after V lost 3 bases and J lost 6 bases. CDR1 is SGHTA, CDR2 FQGNSA, per germline. CDR3 region: CASSFFSGTGGSEQYF. In nucleotides, the CDR3 is TGTGCCAGCAGCTTTTTCTCCGGGACAGGGGGTTCCGAGCAGTACTTC.

This clone was seen a handful of times. Different DNA sequences within this sample yield the same CDR3. The chain carries TRBV29-1 and TRBJ1-2; 8 nucleotides line up with TRBD1. The CDR3 covers 12 residues. Germline values: CDR1 SQVTM, CDR2 ANQGSEA. V lost 7 bases and J lost 3; bases outside the gene matches: 4. CDR3 bases: TGCAGCGGAGGACAGGGAGACTATGGCTACACCTTC. As protein: CSGGQGDYGYTF.

This chain uses TRBV6-6 with TRBJ1-1, with 9 bases lining up with TRBD1. The germline CDR1 and CDR2 sequences are MNHNY and SVGAGI (reference sequence). CDR3 size: 14 residues. V was clipped by 2 bases and J by 5 bases; unmatched bases: 3. CDR3 sequence (DNA): TGTGCCAGCAGTTACGGACAGGGGAAGACTGAAGCTTTCTTT. Translated: CASSYGQGKTEAFF.